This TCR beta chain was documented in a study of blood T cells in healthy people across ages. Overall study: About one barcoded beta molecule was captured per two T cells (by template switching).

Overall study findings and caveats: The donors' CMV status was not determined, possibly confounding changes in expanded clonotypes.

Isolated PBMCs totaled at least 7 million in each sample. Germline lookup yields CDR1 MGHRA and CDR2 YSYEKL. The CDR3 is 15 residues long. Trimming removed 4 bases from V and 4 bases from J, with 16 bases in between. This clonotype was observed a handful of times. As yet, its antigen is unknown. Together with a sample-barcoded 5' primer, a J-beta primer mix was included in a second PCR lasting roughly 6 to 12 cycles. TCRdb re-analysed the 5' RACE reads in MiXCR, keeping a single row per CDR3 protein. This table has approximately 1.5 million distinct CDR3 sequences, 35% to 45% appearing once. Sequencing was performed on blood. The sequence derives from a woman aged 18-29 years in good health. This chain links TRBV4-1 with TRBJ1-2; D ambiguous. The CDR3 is CASSPSPGQPYGYTF. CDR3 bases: TGCGCCAGCAGCCCCAGTCCGGGTCAGCCCTATGGCTACACCTTC.